The rows below give T cell receptor beta chains drawn from one sample of a study of T cells expressing NK-cell markers. With the 5' RACE reads reprocessed, TCRdb shows one record per CDR3 protein and no DNA. The table gives under 500,000 distinct CDR3 sequences; the top ten clones make up 7.3% of it. The sequencing input was blood T cells: a sorted CD56 or NKG2C T cell subset, CD4+ or CD8+ T cells, or bulk PBMC T cells (not recorded which). These receptors were taken from a woman between 18 and 75 years old in good health. The CDR3 runs from the conserved cysteine through the conserved F or W.

J | V | CDR3
TRBJ2-7 | TRBV20-1 | CSAPLLAVSYEQYF
TRBJ2-2 | TRBV7-6 | CASSLVWTANTGELFF
TRBJ1-2 | TRBV6-5 | CASSYGQGNGYTF
TRBJ2-1 | TRBV19 | CASTGRALNEQFF
TRBJ1-5 | TRBV15 | CATSKPSGYNQPQHF
TRBJ2-7 | TRBV12-3/TRBV12-4 | CASRKKGTGTYEQYF
TRBJ1-2 | TRBV7-2 | CASTPNYGYTF
TRBJ2-3 | TRBV29-1 | CSVPLAGGSTDTQYF
TRBJ2-1 | TRBV4-3 | CASSQDLGLMQFF
TRBJ2-3 | TRBV2 | CASTVYAGTDTQYF
TRBJ1-4 | TRBV24-1 | CATRVDRGNEKLFF
TRBJ2-5 | TRBV10-3 | CAISAGGEETQYF
TRBJ2-3 | TRBV28 | CASSFQGGKSPPTQYF
TRBJ2-3 | TRBV5-1 | CASSLAEATSVPDTQYF
TRBJ2-1 | TRBV7-2 | CASSSVAYNEQFF
TRBJ2-7 | TRBV12-3/TRBV12-4 | CASRRDTYYEQYF
TRBJ2-3 | TRBV20-1 | CSVGQSTDTQYF
TRBJ2-1 | TRBV6-5 | CASRYDSYNEQFF
TRBJ2-7 | TRBV18 | CASSPGTAAAYEQYF
TRBJ2-3 | TRBV6-1 | CASRERAAGGSDTQYF
TRBJ1-1 | TRBV13 | CASSARGPNTEAFF